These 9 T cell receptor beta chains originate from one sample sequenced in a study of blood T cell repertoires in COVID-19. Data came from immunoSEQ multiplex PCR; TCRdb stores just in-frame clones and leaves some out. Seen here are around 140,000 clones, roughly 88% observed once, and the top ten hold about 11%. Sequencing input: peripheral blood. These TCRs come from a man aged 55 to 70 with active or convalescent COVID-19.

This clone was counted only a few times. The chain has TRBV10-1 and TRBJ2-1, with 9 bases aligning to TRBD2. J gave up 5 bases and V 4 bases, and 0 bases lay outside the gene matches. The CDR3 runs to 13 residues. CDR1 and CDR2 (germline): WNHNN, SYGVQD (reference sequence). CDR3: CASSGGRDNEQFF. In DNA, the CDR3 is TGCGCCAGCAGTGGCGGGAGGGACAATGAGCAGTTCTTC.

This CDR3 is CASSGTGTKGNTIYF. CDR3 nucleotides: TGTGCCAGCAGCGGGACAGGGACAAAAGGAAACACCATATATTTT. The gene calls are TRBV2 and TRBJ1-3; TRBD1 matches at 9 bases. The V gene end was trimmed by 6 bases and the J gene end by 4 bases; junction bases not matched to a gene: 7. The CDR3 spans 15 residues. Germline V CDR1 and CDR2: SNHLY, FYNNEI.

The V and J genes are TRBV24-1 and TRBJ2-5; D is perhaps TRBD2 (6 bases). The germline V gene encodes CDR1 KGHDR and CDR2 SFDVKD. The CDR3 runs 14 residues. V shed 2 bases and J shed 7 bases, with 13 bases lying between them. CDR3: CATSDSMTGGTQYF. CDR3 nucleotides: TGTGCCACCAGTGATTCCATGACCGGGGGGACCCAGTACTTC.

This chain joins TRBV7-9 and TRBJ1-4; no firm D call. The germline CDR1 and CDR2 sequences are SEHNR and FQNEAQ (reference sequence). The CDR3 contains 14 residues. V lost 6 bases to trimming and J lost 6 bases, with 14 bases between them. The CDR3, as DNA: TGTGCCAGCAGAGGCAGTGGGCGCGATGAAAAACTGTTTTTT. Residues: CASRGSGRDEKLFF. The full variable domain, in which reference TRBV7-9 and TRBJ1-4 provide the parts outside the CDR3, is DTGVSQNPRHKITKRGQNVTFRCDPISEHNRLYWYRQTLGQGPEFLTYFQNEAQLEKSRLLSDRFSAERPKGSFSTLEIQRTEQGDSAMYLCASRGSGRDEKLFFGSGTQLSVL.

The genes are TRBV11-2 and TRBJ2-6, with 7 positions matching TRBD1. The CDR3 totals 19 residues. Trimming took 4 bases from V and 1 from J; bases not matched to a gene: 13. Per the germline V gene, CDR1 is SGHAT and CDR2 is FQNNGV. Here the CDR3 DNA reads TGTGCCAGCAGCTCCCTAGGGCGGTCAGGGGGTTCTGGGGCCAACGTCCTGACTTTC. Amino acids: CASSSLGRSGGSGANVLTF.

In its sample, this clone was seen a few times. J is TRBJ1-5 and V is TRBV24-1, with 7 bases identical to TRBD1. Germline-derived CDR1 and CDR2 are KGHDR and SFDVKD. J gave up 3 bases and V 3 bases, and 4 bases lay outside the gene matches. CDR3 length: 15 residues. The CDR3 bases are TGTGCCACCAGTGATGGGGGACAGTCCAATCAGCCCCAGCATTTT. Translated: CATSDGGQSNQPQHF.

The CDR3 loop reads CASSPGTGMNTEAFF. CDR3 in DNA: TGTGCCAGCAGCCCCGGGACAGGAATGAACACTGAAGCTTTCTTT. The chain links TRBV7-2 to TRBJ1-1; 8 positions match TRBD1. CDR1 is SGHTA and CDR2 is FQGNSA in the germline V gene. With V trimmed by 5 bases and J by 0 bases, 5 bases remained unmatched. The CDR3 consists of 15 residues.

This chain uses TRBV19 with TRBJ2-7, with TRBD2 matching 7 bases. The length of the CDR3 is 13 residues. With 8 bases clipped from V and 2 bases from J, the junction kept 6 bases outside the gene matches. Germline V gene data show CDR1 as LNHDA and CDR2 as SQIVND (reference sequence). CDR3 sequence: CASCGAGAYEQYF. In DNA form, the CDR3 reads TGTGCCAGTTGCGGGGCGGGAGCCTACGAGCAGTACTTC.

CDR3 region: CASSETTRLPQHF. The CDR3 DNA sequence: TGTGCCAGCAGTGAGACCACCCGACTACCCCAGCATTTT. The chain links TRBV6-1 to TRBJ1-5; D is unresolved. The CDR3 covers 13 residues. CDR1 and CDR2 from the germline V gene are MNHNS and SASEGT. Trimming shortened V by 3 bases and J by 10 bases, and 13 bases separated the two germline ends.